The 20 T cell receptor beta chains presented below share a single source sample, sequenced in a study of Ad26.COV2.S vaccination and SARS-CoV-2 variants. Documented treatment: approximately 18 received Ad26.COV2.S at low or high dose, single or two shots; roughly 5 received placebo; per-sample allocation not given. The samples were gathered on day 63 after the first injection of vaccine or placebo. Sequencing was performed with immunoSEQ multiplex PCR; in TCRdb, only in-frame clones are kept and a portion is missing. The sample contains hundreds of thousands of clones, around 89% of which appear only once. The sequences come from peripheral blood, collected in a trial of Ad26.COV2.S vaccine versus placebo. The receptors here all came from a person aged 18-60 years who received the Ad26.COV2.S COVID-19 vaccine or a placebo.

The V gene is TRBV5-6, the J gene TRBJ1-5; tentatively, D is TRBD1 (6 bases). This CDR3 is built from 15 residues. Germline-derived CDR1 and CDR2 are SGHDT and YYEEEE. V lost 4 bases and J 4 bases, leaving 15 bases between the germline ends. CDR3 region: CASSPYRGGNQPQHF. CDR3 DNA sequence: TGTGCCAGCAGCCCGTATAGGGGGGGTAATCAGCCCCAGCATTTT.

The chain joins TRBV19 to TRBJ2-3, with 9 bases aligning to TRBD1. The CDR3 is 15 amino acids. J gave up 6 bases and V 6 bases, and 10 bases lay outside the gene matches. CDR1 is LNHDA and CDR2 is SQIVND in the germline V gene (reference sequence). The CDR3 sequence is CASSGTGYIGDTQYF. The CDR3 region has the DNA TGTGCCAGTAGCGGGACAGGGTACATAGGGGATACGCAGTATTTT.

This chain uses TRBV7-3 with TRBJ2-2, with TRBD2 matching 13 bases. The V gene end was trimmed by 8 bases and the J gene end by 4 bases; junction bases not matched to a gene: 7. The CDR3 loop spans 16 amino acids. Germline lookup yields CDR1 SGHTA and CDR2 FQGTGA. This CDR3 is CASGTSGIHSTGELFF. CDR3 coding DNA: TGTGCCAGCGGGACTAGCGGGATTCATAGCACCGGGGAGCTGTTTTTT.

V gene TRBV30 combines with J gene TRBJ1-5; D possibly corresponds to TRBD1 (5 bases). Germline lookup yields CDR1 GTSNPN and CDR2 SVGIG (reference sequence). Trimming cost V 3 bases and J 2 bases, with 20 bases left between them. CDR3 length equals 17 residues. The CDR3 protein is CAWRRGRVFGGNQPQHF. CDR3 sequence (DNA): TGTGCCTGGAGGAGGGGCCGCGTCTTCGGGGGCAATCAGCCCCAGCATTTT.

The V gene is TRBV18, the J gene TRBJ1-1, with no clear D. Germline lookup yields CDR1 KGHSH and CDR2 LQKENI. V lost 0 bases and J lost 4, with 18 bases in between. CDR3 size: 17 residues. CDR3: CASSPPLSLGSITEAFF. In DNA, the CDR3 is TGTGCCAGCTCACCACCCTTAAGCCTGGGGTCGATCACTGAAGCTTTCTTT.

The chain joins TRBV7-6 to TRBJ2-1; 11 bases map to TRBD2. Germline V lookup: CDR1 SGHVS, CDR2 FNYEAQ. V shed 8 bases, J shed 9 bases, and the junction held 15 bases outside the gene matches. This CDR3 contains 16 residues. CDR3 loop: CASGLGVAGGSSEQFF. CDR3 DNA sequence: TGTGCCAGCGGCCTTGGGGTAGCGGGAGGGAGTAGTGAGCAGTTCTTC.

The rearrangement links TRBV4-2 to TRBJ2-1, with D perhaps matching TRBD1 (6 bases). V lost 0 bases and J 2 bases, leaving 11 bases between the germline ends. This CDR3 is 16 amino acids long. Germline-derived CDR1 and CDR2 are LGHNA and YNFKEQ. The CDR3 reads CASSQDAQGTYNEQFF. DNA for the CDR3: TGTGCCAGCAGCCAAGATGCGCAGGGGACCTACAATGAGCAGTTCTTC.

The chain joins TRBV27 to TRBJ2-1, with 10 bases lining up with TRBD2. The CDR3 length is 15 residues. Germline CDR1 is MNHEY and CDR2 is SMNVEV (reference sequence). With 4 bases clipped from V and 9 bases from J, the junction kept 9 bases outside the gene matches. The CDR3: CASSSSGRVRVEQFF. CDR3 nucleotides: TGTGCCAGCAGTTCTAGCGGGAGAGTACGCGTTGAGCAGTTCTTC.

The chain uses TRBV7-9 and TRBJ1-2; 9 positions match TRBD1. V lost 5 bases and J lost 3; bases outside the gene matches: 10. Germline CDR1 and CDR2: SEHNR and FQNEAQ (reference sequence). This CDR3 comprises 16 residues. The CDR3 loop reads CASSPVTGGRDYGYTF. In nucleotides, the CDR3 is TGTGCCAGCAGCCCCGTGACAGGGGGGCGAGACTATGGCTACACCTTC.

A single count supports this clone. The DNA for the CDR3 is TGTGCCAGCAGCTTAGGATCTAGCGGGAGGGCGTCTTACGAGCAGTACTTC. It specifies CASSLGSSGRASYEQYF. The chain recombines TRBV7-6 with TRBJ2-7; 12 bases match TRBD2. V shed 1 base and J 4 bases; nucleotides not matched to a gene: 8. The CDR3 has 17 residues. Germline V gene data show CDR1 as SGHVS and CDR2 as FNYEAQ.

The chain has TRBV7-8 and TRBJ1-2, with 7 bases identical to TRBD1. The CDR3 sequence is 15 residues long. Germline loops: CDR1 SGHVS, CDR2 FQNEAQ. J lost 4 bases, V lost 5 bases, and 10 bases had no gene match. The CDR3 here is CASSPWDSTFYGYTF. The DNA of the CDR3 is TGTGCCAGCAGCCCATGGGACAGCACTTTCTATGGCTACACCTTC.

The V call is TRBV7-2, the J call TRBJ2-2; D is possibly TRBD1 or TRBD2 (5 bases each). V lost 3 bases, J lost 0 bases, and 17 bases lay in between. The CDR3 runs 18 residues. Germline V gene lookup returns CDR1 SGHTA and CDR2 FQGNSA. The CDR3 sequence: CASSLFRPGRTNTGELFF. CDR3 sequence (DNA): TGTGCCAGCAGCTTGTTCCGTCCGGGGCGGACGAACACCGGGGAGCTGTTTTTT.

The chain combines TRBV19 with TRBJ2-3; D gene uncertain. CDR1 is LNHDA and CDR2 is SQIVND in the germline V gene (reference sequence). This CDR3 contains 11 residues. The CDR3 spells CAERCTDTQYF. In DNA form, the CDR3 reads TGTGCGGAAAGGTGCACAGATACGCAGTATTTT.

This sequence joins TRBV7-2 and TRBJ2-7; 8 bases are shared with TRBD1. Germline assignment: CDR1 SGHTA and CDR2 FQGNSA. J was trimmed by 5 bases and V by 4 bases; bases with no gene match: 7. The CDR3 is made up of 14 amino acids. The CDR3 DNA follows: TGTGCCAGCAGCTCCGAGGGACAGGTCGACGAGCAGTACTTC. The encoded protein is CASSSEGQVDEQYF. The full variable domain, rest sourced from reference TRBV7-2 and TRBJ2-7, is GAGVSQSPSNKVTEKGKDVELRCDPISGHTALYWYRQSLGQGLEFLIYFQGNSAPDKSGLPSDRFSAERTGGSVSTLTIQRTQQEDSAVYLCASSSEGQVDEQYFGPGTRLTVT.

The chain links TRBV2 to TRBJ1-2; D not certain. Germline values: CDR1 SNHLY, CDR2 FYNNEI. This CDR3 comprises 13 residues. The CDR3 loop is CAPTPTENYGYTF. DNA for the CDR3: TGTGCTCCCACACCCACAGAAAACTATGGCTACACCTTC. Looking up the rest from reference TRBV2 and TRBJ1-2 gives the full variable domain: EPEVTQTPSHQVTQMGQEVILRCVPISNHLYFYWYRQILGQKVEFLVSFYNNEISEKSEIFDDQFSVERPDGSNFTLKIRSTKLEDSAMYFCAPTPTENYGYTFGSGTRLTVV.

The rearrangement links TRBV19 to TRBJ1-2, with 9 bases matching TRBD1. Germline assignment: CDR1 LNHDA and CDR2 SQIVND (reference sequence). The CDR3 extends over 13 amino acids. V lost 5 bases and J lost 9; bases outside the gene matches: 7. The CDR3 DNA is TGTGCCAGTAGTCCCCGGACAGGGGTTAGCTACACCTTC. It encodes CASSPRTGVSYTF.

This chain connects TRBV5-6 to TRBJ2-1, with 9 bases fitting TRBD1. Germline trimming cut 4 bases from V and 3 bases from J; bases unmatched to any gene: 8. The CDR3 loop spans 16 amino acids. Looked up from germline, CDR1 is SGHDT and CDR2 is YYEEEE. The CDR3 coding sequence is TGTGCCAGCAGCCCCGACACAGGGGGCAGCTACAATGAGCAGTTCTTC. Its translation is CASSPDTGGSYNEQFF.

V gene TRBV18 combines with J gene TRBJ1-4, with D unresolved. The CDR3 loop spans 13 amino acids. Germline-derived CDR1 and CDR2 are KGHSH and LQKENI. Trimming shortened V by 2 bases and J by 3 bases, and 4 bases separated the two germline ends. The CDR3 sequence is CASSPMANEKLFF. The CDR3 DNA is TGTGCCAGCTCACCAATGGCTAATGAAAAACTGTTTTTT.

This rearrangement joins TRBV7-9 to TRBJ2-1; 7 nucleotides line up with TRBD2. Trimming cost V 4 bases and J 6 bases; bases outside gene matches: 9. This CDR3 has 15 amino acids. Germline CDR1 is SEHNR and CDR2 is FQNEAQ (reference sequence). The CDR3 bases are TGTGCCAGCAGCTATCGGACTAGTTCGGCCAATGAGCAGTTCTTC. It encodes CASSYRTSSANEQFF.

The CDR3 here is CASSREGALNTEAFF. CDR3 nucleotides: TGCGCCAGCAGCCGGGAAGGGGCTTTGAACACTGAAGCTTTCTTT. The J gene is TRBJ1-1, the V gene TRBV5-1, with D possibly TRBD1 on 5 matching bases. The CDR3 is 15 amino acids. The germline V and J ends were trimmed by 4 bases and 0 bases, with 13 bases remaining between them. Germline V gives CDR1 SGHRS, CDR2 YFSETQ.